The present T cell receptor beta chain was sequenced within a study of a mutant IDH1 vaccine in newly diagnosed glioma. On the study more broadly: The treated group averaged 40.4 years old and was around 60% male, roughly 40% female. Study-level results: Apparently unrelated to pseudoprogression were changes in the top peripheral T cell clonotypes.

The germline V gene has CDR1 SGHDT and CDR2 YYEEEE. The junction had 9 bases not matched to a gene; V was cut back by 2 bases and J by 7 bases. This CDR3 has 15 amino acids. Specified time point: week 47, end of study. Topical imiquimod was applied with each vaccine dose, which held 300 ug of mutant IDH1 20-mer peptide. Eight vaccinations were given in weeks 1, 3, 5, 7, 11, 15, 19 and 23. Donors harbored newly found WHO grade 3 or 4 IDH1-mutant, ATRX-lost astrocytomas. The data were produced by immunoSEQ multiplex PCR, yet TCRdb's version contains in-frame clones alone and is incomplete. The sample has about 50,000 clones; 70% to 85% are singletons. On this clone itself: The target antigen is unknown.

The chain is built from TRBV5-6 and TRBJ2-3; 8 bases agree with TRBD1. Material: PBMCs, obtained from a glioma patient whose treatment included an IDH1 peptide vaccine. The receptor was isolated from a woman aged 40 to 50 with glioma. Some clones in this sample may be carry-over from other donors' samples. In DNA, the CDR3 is TGTGCCAGCAGCTTTCAGGGACAGGCTCCCTATACGCAGTATTTT. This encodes CASSFQGQAPYTQYF.